This TCR beta chain was recorded in a study of vaccination and CD4 T cells after COVID-19. A remark on this clonotype: Its antigen is not known.

Cultured CD4+ T cell DNA underwent sequencing with the Oncomine TCR Beta short-read assay. TCRdb independently ran MiXCR on the PCR reads; one entry per CDR3 protein. Of some 9,000 distinct CDR3 sequences listed, approximately 70% are singletons. Treatment noted: roughly 10-day PBMC culture with coronavirus spike peptide pools or control peptides (ViraFEST assay). Some 2.2 million PBMCs were grown per well alongside roughly 10 IU/ml IL-2 and about 9.3 ug/ml peptide pools. The germline gives CDR1 SGHTA, CDR2 FQGNSA. The CDR3 covers 16 residues. The V gene lost 1 base and the J gene lost 0 bases, with 10 bases spanning the gap. Overall study findings and caveats: Within the convalescent patients, spike mono-reactivity was found in 304 of 307 vaccine-specific clones.

The V gene is TRBV7-2, the J gene TRBJ1-5, with D uncertain. The clonotype was recovered from a human donor who had recovered from COVID-19. The sample comprised CD4+ T cells from blood, cultured in vitro. Here the CDR3 reads CASSLVGGISNQPQHF. CDR3 sequence (DNA): TGTGCCAGCAGCTTAGTCGGTGGGATTAGCAATCAGCCCCAGCATTTT.